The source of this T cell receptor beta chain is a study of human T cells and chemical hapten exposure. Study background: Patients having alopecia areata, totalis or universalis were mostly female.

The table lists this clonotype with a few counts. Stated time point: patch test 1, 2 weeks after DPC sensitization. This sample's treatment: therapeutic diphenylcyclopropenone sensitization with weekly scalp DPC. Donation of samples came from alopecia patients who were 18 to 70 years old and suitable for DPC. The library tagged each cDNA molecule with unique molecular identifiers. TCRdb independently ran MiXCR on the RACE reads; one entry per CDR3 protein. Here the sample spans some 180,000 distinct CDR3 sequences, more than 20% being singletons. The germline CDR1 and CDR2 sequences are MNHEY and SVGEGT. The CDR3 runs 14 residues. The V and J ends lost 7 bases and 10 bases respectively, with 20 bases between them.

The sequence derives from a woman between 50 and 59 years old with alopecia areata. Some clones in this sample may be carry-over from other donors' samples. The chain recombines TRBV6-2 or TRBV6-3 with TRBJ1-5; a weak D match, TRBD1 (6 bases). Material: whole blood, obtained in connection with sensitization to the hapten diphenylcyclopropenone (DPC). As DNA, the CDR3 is TGTGCCAGCAACCCGGGACAAATCGAGGGACCCCAGCATTTT. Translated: CASNPGQIEGPQHF.